This T cell receptor (beta chain) emerged from a study of blood T cell repertoires in COVID-19. Looking at the study overall: The United States, Italy and Spain supplied acute and convalescent COVID-19 samples. PBMCs, B-cell-depleted T cells, or T cells were the source of the cDNA or gDNA that made up the material.

Study processing details: It was from reference gene primer amplification that nucleated cell counts were estimated. Here immunoSEQ multiplex PCR was the method, and the copy in TCRdb shows in-frame clones only, minus some. V, J and clone size were drawn from that table, and D and trimming were deduced from the DNA. The table has roughly 170,000 clones, around 67% seen once. CDR3 length: 16 amino acids. Trimming left V 3 bases short and J 7 bases short, with 20 bases between. Germline V gene sequence: CDR1 SGDLS, CDR2 YYNGEE. What was sequenced was peripheral blood. This TCR was sampled from a woman aged 80 or older with acute or convalescent COVID-19. The V and J genes are TRBV9 and TRBJ1-5, with TRBD1 as a possible D gene (5 bases). CDR3 protein: CASSGPCRAIQQPQHF. CDR3 nucleotide sequence: TGTGCCAGCAGCGGGCCGTGCAGGGCAATTCAACAGCCCCAGCATTTT.